Given below is one T cell receptor beta chain in context. Antigen specificity is unknown. The data were obtained in a study of T-cell reconstitution after alpha-beta-depleted transplantation in children. Regarding the study as a whole: Alpha-beta T cells about two months after transplant reportedly derived from several hundred expanded graft clones. Diversity and T-cell counts at one year after transplant derived mostly from new T cells. Recipient T cells and thymic progenitors that survived were the source of the high TCRbeta diversity seen at day 60 in some patients.

Unique molecular identifiers were built into the TCRbeta library. MiXCR was run by TCRdb on the PCR reads, yielding one entry per CDR3 protein. The sample holds around 960,000 distinct CDR3 sequences, about 29% seen once. Germline CDR1 is LGHNA and CDR2 is YSLEER. This CDR3 has 14 amino acids. V lost 3 bases, J lost 2 bases, and 3 bases stayed unmatched. The V and J genes are TRBV4-3 and TRBJ2-7, with 8 bases matching TRBD2. The origin of this receptor is a boy under two years old who had a stem cell transplant for SCID, so the T cells may come from the graft donor. Sequences were derived from PBMCs, mostly from graft donor cells, sampled 360 days after TCRalphabeta/CD19-depleted stem cell transplant. This CDR3 reads CASSQIAGPYEQYF. CDR3 DNA: TGCGCCAGCAGCCAGATAGCGGGGCCCTACGAGCAGTACTTC.